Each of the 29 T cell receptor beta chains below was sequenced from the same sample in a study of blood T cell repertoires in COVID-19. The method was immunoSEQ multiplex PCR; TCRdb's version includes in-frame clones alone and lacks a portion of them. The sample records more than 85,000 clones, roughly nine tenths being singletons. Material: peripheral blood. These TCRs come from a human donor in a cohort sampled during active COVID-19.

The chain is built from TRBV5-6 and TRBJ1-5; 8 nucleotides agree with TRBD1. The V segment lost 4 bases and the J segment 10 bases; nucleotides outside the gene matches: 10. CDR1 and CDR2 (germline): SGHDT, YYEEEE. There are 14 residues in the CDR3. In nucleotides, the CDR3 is TGTGCCAGCAGCATAGGACAGGGTTCATTTCCCCAGCATTTT. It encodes CASSIGQGSFPQHF.

The CDR3, as DNA: TGTGCCAGCTCCTCGACTAGCGGGAGTGGAGAGACCCAGTACTTC. Amino acids: CASSSTSGSGETQYF. This sequence joins TRBV18 and TRBJ2-5, with 12 bases matching TRBD2. Germline V lookup: CDR1 KGHSH, CDR2 LQKENI. The CDR3 spans 15 residues. J was trimmed by 4 bases and V by 6 bases; bases with no gene match: 6.

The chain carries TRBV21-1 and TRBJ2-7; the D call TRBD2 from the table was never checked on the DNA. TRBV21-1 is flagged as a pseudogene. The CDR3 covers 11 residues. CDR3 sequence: CASSNGYEQYF. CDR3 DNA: TGTGCCAGCAGCAACGGCTACGAGCAGTACTTC.

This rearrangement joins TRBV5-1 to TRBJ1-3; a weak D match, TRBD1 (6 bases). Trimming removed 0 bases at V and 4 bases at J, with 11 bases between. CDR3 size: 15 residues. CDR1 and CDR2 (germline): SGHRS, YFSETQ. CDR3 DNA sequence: TGCGCCAGCAGCTTGGAGGGACAAATGGGAAACACCATATATTTT. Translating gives CASSLEGQMGNTIYF.

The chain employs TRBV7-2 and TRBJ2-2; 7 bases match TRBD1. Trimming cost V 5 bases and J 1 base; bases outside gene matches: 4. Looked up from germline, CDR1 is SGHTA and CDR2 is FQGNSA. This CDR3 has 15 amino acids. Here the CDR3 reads CASSLRTGNTGELFF. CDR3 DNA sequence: TGTGCCAGCAGCCTAAGGACAGGGAACACCGGGGAGCTGTTTTTT.

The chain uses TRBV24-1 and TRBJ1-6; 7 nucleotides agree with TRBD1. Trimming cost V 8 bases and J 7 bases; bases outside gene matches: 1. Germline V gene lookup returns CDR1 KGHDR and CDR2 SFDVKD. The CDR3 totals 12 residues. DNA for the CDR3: TGTGCCACCAAGGGACAGAATTCACCCCTCCACTTT. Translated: CATKGQNSPLHF.

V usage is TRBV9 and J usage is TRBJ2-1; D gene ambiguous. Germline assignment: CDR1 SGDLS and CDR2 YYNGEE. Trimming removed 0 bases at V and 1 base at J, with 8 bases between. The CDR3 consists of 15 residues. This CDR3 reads CASSVDEWSYNEQFF. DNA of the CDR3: TGTGCCAGCAGCGTAGACGAGTGGTCCTACAATGAGCAGTTCTTC.

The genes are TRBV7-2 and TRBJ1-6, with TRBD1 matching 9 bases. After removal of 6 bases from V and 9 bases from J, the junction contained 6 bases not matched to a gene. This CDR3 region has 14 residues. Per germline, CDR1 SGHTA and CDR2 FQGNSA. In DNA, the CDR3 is TGTGCCAGCAGACTCGGGACAGGGCTTTCACCCCTCCACTTT. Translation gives CASRLGTGLSPLHF.

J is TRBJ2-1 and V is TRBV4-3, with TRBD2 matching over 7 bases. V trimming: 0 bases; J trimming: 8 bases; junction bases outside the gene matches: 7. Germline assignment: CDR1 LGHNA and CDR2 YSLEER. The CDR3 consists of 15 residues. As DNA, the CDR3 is TGCGCCAGCAGCCAAGACGGGGGAGGGATGGATGAGCAGTTCTTC. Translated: CASSQDGGGMDEQFF.

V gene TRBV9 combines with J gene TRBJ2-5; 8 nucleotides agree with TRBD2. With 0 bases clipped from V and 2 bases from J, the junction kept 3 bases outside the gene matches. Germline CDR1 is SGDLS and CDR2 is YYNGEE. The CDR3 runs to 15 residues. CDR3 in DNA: TGTGCCAGCAGCGTAGCGGGGGGGCCTCAAGAGACCCAGTACTTC. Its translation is CASSVAGGPQETQYF. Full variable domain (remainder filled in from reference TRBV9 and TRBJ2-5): DSGVTQTPKHLITATGQRVTLRCSPRSGDLSVYWYQQSLDQGLQFLIQYYNGEERAKGNILERFSAQQFPDLHSELNLSSLELGDSALYFCASSVAGGPQETQYFGPGTRLLVL.

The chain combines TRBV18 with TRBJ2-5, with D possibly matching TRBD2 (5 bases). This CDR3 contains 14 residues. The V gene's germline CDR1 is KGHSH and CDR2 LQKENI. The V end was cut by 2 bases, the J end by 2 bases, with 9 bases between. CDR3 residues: CASSPMEAQETQYF. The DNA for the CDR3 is TGTGCCAGCTCACCAATGGAGGCACAAGAGACCCAGTACTTC.

The CDR3 here is CASSQVRARGQGGYTF. In DNA form, the CDR3 reads TGCGCCAGCAGCCAAGTGAGGGCCAGGGGGCAGGGTGGCTACACCTTC. The chain uses TRBV4-1 and TRBJ1-2; 8 nucleotides agree with TRBD1. V was clipped by 1 base and J by 7 bases; unmatched bases: 11. Germline V gene sequence: CDR1 MGHRA, CDR2 YSYEKL. The CDR3 has 16 residues.

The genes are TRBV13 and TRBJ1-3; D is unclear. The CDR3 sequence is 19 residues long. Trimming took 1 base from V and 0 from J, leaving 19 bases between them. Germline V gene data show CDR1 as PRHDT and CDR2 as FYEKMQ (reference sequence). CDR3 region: CASSLAGSAHRSSGNTIYF. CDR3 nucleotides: TGTGCCAGCAGCTTAGCGGGGTCCGCTCATCGGAGCTCTGGAAACACCATATATTTT.

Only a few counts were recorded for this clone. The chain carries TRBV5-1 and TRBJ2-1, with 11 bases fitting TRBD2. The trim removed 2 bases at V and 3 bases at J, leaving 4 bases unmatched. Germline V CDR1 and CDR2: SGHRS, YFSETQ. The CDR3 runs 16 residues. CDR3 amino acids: CASSFQGLAVYNEQFF. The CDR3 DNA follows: TGCGCCAGCAGCTTCCAGGGACTAGCGGTCTACAATGAGCAGTTCTTC. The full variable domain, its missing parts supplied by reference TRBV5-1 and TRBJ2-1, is KAGVTQTPRYLIKTRGQQVTLSCSPISGHRSVSWYQQTPGQGLQFLFEYFSETQRNKGNFPGRFSGRQFSNSRSEMNVSTLELGDSALYLCASSFQGLAVYNEQFFGPGTRLTVL.

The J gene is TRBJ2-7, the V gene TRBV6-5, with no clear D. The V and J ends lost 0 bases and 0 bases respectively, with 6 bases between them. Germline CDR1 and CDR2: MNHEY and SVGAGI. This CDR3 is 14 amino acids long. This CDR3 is CASSYSADSYEQYF. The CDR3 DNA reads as TGTGCCAGCAGTTACTCGGCGGACTCCTACGAGCAGTACTTC.

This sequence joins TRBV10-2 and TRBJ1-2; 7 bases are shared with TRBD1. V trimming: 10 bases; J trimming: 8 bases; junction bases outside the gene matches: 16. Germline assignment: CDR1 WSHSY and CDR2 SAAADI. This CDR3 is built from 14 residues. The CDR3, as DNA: TGCGCCACTATACCGGGACAGAGGGAAGGAGGCTACACCTTC. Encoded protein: CATIPGQREGGYTF.

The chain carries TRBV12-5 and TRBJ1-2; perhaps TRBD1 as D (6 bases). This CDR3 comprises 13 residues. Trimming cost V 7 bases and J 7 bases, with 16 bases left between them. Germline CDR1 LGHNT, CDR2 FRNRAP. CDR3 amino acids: CASARGGGFGYTF. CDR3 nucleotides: TGTGCTAGTGCTAGAGGCGGGGGCTTTGGCTACACCTTC.

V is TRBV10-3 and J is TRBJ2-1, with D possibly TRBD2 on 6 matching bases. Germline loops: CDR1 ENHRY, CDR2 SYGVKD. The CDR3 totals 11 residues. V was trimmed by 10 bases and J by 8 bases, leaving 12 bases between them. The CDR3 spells CATTGVDEQFF. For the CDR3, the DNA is TGTGCCACTACGGGAGTCGATGAGCAGTTCTTC.

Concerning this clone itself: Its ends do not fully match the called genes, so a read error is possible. CDR3 sequence (DNA): TGTGCCAGCATCCCGTTAAACGACGCGGAGCGAATCTTC. Its protein is CASIPLNDAERIF. The chain links TRBV5-5 to TRBJ2-4; D is unresolved. CDR1 SGHKS and CDR2 YYEKEE come from the germline V gene (reference sequence). This CDR3 contains 13 residues.

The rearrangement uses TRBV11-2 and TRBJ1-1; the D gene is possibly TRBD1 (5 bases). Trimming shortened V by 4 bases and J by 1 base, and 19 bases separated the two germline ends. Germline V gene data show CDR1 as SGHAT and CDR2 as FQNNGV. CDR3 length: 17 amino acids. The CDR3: CASSSRIQGQRNTEAFF. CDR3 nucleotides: TGTGCCAGCAGCTCGCGTATTCAGGGTCAGAGGAACACTGAAGCTTTCTTT.

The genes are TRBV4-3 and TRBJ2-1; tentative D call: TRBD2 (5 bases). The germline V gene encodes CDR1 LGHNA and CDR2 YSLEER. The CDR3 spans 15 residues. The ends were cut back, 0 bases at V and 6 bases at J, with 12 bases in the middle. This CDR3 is CASSQDPREGNEQFF. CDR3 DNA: TGCGCCAGCAGCCAAGACCCACGAGAGGGCAATGAGCAGTTCTTC.

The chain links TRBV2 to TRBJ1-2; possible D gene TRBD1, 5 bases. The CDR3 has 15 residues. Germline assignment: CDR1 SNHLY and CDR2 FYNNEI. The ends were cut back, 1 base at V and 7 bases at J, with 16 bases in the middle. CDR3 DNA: TGTGCCAGCAGTGAAGTCAGGGTGGGTCTGGGTGGCTACACCTTC. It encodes CASSEVRVGLGGYTF.

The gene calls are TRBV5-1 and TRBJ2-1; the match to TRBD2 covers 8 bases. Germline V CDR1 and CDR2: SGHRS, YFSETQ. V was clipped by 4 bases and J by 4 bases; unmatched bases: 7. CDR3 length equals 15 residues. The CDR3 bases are TGCGCCAGCAGCCCCAGCGGGAGTGTATACAATGAGCAGTTCTTC. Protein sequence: CASSPSGSVYNEQFF.

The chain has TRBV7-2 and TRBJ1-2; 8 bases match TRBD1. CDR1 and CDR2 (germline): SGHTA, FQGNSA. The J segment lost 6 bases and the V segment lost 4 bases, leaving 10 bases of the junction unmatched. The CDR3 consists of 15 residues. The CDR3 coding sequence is TGTGCCAGCAGCTCAATGACGTGGACAGGGCATGGCTACACCTTC. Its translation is CASSSMTWTGHGYTF.

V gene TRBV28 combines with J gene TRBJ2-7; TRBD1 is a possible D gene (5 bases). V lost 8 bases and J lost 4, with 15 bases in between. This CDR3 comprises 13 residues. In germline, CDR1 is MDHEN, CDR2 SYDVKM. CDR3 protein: CASWYSGAYEQYF. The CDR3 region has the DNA TGTGCCAGCTGGTACTCTGGGGCTTACGAGCAGTACTTC.

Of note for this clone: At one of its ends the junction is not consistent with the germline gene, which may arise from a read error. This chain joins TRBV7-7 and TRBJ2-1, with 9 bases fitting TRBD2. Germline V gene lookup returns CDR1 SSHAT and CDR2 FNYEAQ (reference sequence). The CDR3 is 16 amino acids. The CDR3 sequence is CASSFRLAEPYNEQFF. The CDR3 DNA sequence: TGTGCTAGCAGCTTCAGACTAGCGGAACCCTACAATGAGCAGTTCTTC.

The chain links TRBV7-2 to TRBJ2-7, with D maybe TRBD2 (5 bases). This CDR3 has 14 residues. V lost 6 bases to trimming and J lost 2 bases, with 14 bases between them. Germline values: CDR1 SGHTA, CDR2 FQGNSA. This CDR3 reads CASSPTGSPYEQYF. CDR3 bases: TGTGCCAGCAGTCCGACGGGATCACCCTACGAGCAGTACTTC.

CDR3 bases: TGTGCCAGCAGTACCAGGGACAGCCTCTCGGAGACCCAGTACTTC. This translates into CASSTRDSLSETQYF. The chain has TRBV28 and TRBJ2-5; TRBD1 matches 7 bases. The V gene's germline CDR1 is MDHEN and CDR2 SYDVKM. Unmatched junction bases numbered 11, after V lost 5 bases and J lost 5 bases. This CDR3 comprises 15 residues. The entire variable domain, with the rest obtained from reference TRBV28 and TRBJ2-5, is as follows: DVKVTQSSRYLVKRTGEKVFLECVQDMDHENMFWYRQDPGLGLRLIYFSYDVKMKEKGDIPEGYSVSREKKERFSLILESASTNQTSMYLCASSTRDSLSETQYFGPGTRLLVL.

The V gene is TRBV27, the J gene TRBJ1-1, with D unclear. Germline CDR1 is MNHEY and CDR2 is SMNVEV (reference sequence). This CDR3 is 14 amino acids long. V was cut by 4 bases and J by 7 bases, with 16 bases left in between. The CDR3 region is CASSSGLTSSEAFF. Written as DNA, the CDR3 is TGTGCCAGCAGTTCCGGGTTGACTTCGAGTGAAGCTTTCTTT.